This entry lists 29 T cell receptor beta chains sequenced from one sample in a study of PD-1 blockade in classical Hodgkin lymphoma. Some clones are missing from TCRdb's copy, which holds only in-frame ones; the method was immunoSEQ multiplex PCR. The sample contains tens of thousands of clones, 90% to 95% of which appear only once. Sample time point: cycle 4 day 1 (C4D1), after more than five weeks of nivolumab. In every patient, relapse followed autologous stem cell transplantation, while exposure to brentuximab vedotin differed. Source: peripheral blood mononuclear cells (PBMCs), taken before the fourth cycle of nivolumab. The origin of the receptors is a human donor with classical Hodgkin lymphoma.

The chain couples TRBV2 to TRBJ1-1; D not resolved. The V and J ends lost 6 bases and 0 bases respectively, with 11 bases between them. The CDR3 has 14 residues. The germline V gene has CDR1 SNHLY and CDR2 FYNNEI. The CDR3 loop reads CASRIREMNTEAFF. The DNA of the CDR3 is TGTGCCAGCAGGATTCGGGAAATGAACACTGAAGCTTTCTTT.

The rearrangement joins TRBV19 to TRBJ2-3; D not certain. V shed 5 bases and J shed 4 bases, with 4 bases lying between them. This CDR3 spans 11 amino acids. Germline V gene data show CDR1 as LNHDA and CDR2 as SQIVND (reference sequence). The CDR3, as DNA: TGTGCCAGTAGTCGCGCAGATACGCAGTATTTT. Protein product: CASSRADTQYF.

The rearrangement links TRBV29-1 to TRBJ1-2; no definite D call. Per germline, CDR1 SQVTM and CDR2 ANQGSEA. The CDR3 is 13 amino acids. V shed 2 bases and J shed 0 bases, with 7 bases lying between them. The CDR3 protein is CSVETGANYGYTF. Here the CDR3 DNA reads TGCAGCGTTGAAACGGGAGCTAACTATGGCTACACCTTC.

The CDR3 region is CASSPRWGVNTEAFF. The CDR3 DNA follows: TGTGCCAGCAGCCCGAGGTGGGGTGTGAACACTGAAGCTTTCTTT. V usage is TRBV27 and J usage is TRBJ1-1; D is undetermined. Trimming left V 6 bases short and J 0 bases short, with 14 bases between. Germline values: CDR1 MNHEY, CDR2 SMNVEV (reference sequence). This CDR3 has 15 residues.

The genes are TRBV2 and TRBJ2-3, with 10 bases that match TRBD1. CDR3 length: 15 residues. With 6 bases clipped from V and 8 bases from J, the junction kept 11 bases outside the gene matches. Germline loops: CDR1 SNHLY, CDR2 FYNNEI. The DNA of the CDR3 is TGTGCCAGCAGCGGACGGGGGACAGGGGTGGGTACGCAGTATTTT. This gives the protein CASSGRGTGVGTQYF.

The sample holds a few counts of this clone. CDR3 sequence reads: CASSLYRGPTGELFF. The CDR3 region has the DNA TGTGCCAGCAGCTTGTACAGGGGGCCCACCGGGGAGCTGTTTTTT. The chain is built from TRBV7-9 and TRBJ2-2; 9 nucleotides align to TRBD1. The V gene's germline CDR1 is SEHNR and CDR2 FQNEAQ (reference sequence). CDR3 length: 15 residues. Trimming cost V 3 bases and J 4 bases; bases outside gene matches: 3.

CDR3 residues: CASSLGGWGSTQETQYF. The CDR3 coding sequence is TGTGCCAGCAGCTTGGGAGGGTGGGGGTCTACCCAAGAGACCCAGTACTTC. The chain uses TRBV11-3 and TRBJ2-5; 7 positions match TRBD2. Unmatched junction bases numbered 11, after V lost 3 bases and J lost 1 base. The length of the CDR3 is 17 residues. CDR1 SGHNT and CDR2 YENEEA come from the germline V gene. Full variable domain (outside the CDR3, taken from reference TRBV11-3 and TRBJ2-5): EAGVVQSPRYKIIEKKQPVAFWCNPISGHNTLYWYLQNLGQGPELLIRYENEEAVDDSQLPKDRFSAERLKGVDSTLKIQPAELGDSAVYLCASSLGGWGSTQETQYFGPGTRLLVL.

This clone came up a few times. The V call is TRBV6-1, the J call TRBJ2-5; 8 positions match TRBD1. Germline lookup yields CDR1 MNHNS and CDR2 SASEGT. The CDR3 contains 14 residues. The ends lost 3 bases at V and 0 bases at J; junction bases unmatched: 0. The CDR3 coding sequence is TGTGCCAGCAGTGACAGGGGGCACCAAGAGACCCAGTACTTC. Residues: CASSDRGHQETQYF.

The table lists this clone with a count of one. V and J are TRBV6-5 and TRBJ1-4; D might be TRBD1 (5 bases). The CDR3 runs 12 residues. Between the trimmed V and J ends, which lost 8 bases and 6 bases, there was a span of 10 bases. Looked up from germline, CDR1 is MNHEY and CDR2 is SVGAGI. CDR3 loop: CASGGQDEKLFF. CDR3 sequence (DNA): TGTGCCAGCGGAGGACAAGATGAAAAACTGTTTTTT.

The V call is TRBV2, the J call TRBJ2-7; D ambiguous. The V gene lost 3 bases and the J gene lost 1 base, with 19 bases spanning the gap. CDR1 is SNHLY, CDR2 FYNNEI, per germline. CDR3 length: 17 amino acids. Here the CDR3 reads CASSDEKSLPESYEQYF. DNA of the CDR3: TGTGCCAGCAGTGACGAGAAATCCCTCCCGGAATCCTACGAGCAGTACTTC.

The chain recombines TRBV5-5 with TRBJ2-7; D is possibly TRBD1 (5 bases). Looked up from germline, CDR1 is SGHKS and CDR2 is YYEKEE (reference sequence). Trimming stripped 7 bases from V and 3 bases from J, with 14 bases between. The CDR3 totals 13 residues. CDR3 residues: CASGAAHIYEQYF. The CDR3 coding sequence is TGTGCCAGCGGGGCGGCTCACATCTACGAGCAGTACTTC.

This chain joins TRBV2 and TRBJ1-1; a weak D match, TRBD1 (6 bases). The CDR3 loop spans 13 amino acids. The V end lost 5 bases, the J end lost 10 bases, and 17 bases lay between the germline ends. Germline V gives CDR1 SNHLY, CDR2 FYNNEI. This chain's CDR3 is CASSKGPVGAAFF. DNA of the CDR3: TGTGCCAGCAGTAAGGGGCCAGTGGGGGCAGCTTTCTTT.

The chain couples TRBV7-9 to TRBJ2-3, with D possibly being TRBD2 (6 bases). Between the trimmed V and J ends, which lost 4 bases and 8 bases, there was a span of 31 bases. Germline V gene data show CDR1 as SEHNR and CDR2 as FQNEAQ (reference sequence). This CDR3 is 19 amino acids long. This CDR3 reads CASSSRPLSTMWLGGTQYF. The CDR3 nucleotides read TGTGCCAGCAGCTCGAGGCCGCTATCCACTATGTGGTTGGGGGGTACGCAGTATTTT.

The genes are TRBV7-2 and TRBJ2-7; D gene uncertain. This CDR3 spans 11 amino acids. CDR1 SGHTA and CDR2 FQGNSA come from the germline V gene. Deletions cut 2 bases from V and 6 bases from J, with 5 bases between. In DNA form, the CDR3 reads TGTGCCAGCAGCTTATATTTCGAGCAGTACTTC. Translating gives CASSLYFEQYF.

The chain recombines TRBV2 with TRBJ1-5; perhaps TRBD1 as D (5 bases). Germline CDR1 and CDR2: SNHLY and FYNNEI. V was shortened by 1 base and J by 4 bases, with 11 bases between the two germline ends. This CDR3 has 15 residues. The CDR3 DNA is TGTGCCAGCAGTGAAGGCAGGGTGACGAATCAGCCCCAGCATTTT. This codes for CASSEGRVTNQPQHF.

This chain links TRBV6-6 with TRBJ2-3; D not certain. There are 12 residues in the CDR3. Germline assignment: CDR1 MNHNY and CDR2 SVGAGI (reference sequence). V was trimmed by 3 bases and J by 1 base, leaving 2 bases between them. CDR3 coding DNA: TGTGCCAGCAGTTATGGCACAGATACGCAGTATTTT. Encoded protein: CASSYGTDTQYF.

The rearrangement joins TRBV7-6 to TRBJ2-5; 9 bases agree with TRBD2. V dropped 5 bases and J dropped 4; count of bases not matched to a gene: 8. The germline CDR1 and CDR2 sequences are SGHVS and FNYEAQ. CDR3 length: 15 amino acids. CDR3 region: CASSAIAGVLETQYF. CDR3 bases: TGTGCCAGCAGCGCGATAGCGGGAGTATTAGAGACCCAGTACTTC.

The CDR3 nucleotides are TGTGCCAGCAGTGGAAGTCGGACAGGTTTCCTGCGTTACGAGCAGTACTTC. Encoded protein: CASSGSRTGFLRYEQYF. V usage is TRBV2 and J usage is TRBJ2-7; TRBD1 matches at 7 bases. With V trimmed by 4 bases and J by 4 bases, 16 bases remained unmatched. Germline V gene data show CDR1 as SNHLY and CDR2 as FYNNEI. This CDR3 spans 17 amino acids.

V usage is TRBV7-9 and J usage is TRBJ1-4; 7 nucleotides line up with TRBD1. Germline V CDR1 and CDR2: SEHNR, FQNEAQ (reference sequence). Losses at the gene ends were 4 bases for V and 3 bases for J; bases not matched to a gene: 5. The CDR3 loop spans 15 amino acids. For the CDR3, the DNA is TGTGCCAGCAGCTACTCAGGGGGTCCTAATGAAAAACTGTTTTTT. This encodes CASSYSGGPNEKLFF.

V is TRBV2 and J is TRBJ2-5; D not resolved. This CDR3 spans 10 amino acids. The V and J ends lost 6 bases and 2 bases respectively, with 1 base between them. CDR1 is SNHLY, CDR2 FYNNEI, per germline. The CDR3 nucleotides are TGTGCCAGCAGGCAAGAGACCCAGTACTTC. Amino acids: CASRQETQYF.

This chain connects TRBV28 to TRBJ2-7; D is perhaps TRBD2 (6 bases). V was cut by 9 bases and J by 4 bases, with 19 bases left in between. Germline CDR1 MDHEN, CDR2 SYDVKM. CDR3 length: 14 amino acids. The CDR3 DNA sequence: TGTGCCAGTACTTGGAGGGCAGGGTCGTACGAGCAGTACTTC. Translation: CASTWRAGSYEQYF.

This clone was detected a few times. The chain is built from TRBV18 and TRBJ1-5, with TRBD1 matching 8 bases. CDR3 length: 15 residues. V gave up 4 bases and J gave up 9 bases; unmatched junction bases: 11. CDR1 is KGHSH, CDR2 LQKENI, per germline. CDR3 sequence (DNA): TGTGCCAGCTCACGTGACAGGGGTACAGGAACGCCCCAGCATTTT. The encoded protein is CASSRDRGTGTPQHF.

The genes are TRBV5-1 and TRBJ2-3; D is unresolved. Trimming stripped 2 bases from V and 2 bases from J, with 9 bases between. Germline CDR1 SGHRS, CDR2 YFSETQ. This CDR3 comprises 14 residues. CDR3 sequence reads: CASSFIADTDTQYF. For the CDR3, the DNA is TGCGCCAGCAGCTTTATTGCGGACACAGATACGCAGTATTTT. The complete variable domain, with remaining parts taken from reference TRBV5-1 and TRBJ2-3, reads KAGVTQTPRYLIKTRGQQVTLSCSPISGHRSVSWYQQTPGQGLQFLFEYFSETQRNKGNFPGRFSGRQFSNSRSEMNVSTLELGDSALYLCASSFIADTDTQYFGPGTRLTVL.

J is TRBJ2-7 and V is TRBV27; maybe TRBD1 (6 bases). Germline-derived CDR1 and CDR2 are MNHEY and SMNVEV (reference sequence). Trimming shortened V by 2 bases and J by 3 bases, and 14 bases separated the two germline ends. CDR3 length: 15 amino acids. The CDR3 region has the DNA TGTGCCAGCAGTTTAAAGGGGGTTCCCAACTACGAGCAGTACTTC. This gives the protein CASSLKGVPNYEQYF.

V usage is TRBV18 and J usage is TRBJ1-2; D ambiguous. Trimming stripped 1 base from V and 3 bases from J, with 9 bases between. The germline CDR1 and CDR2 sequences are KGHSH and LQKENI. The CDR3 is 14 amino acids. CDR3: CASSPRDGDYGYTF. The DNA for the CDR3 is TGTGCCAGCTCACCACGAGACGGAGACTATGGCTACACCTTC.

V gene TRBV15 combines with J gene TRBJ1-1; a possible D gene is TRBD1 (5 bases). The V gene lost 1 base and the J gene lost 1 base, with 13 bases spanning the gap. The CDR3 spans 16 residues. Germline V gives CDR1 LNHNV, CDR2 YYDKDF (reference sequence). The CDR3 loop is CATSRGGALQNTEAFF. Here the CDR3 DNA reads TGTGCCACCAGCAGAGGAGGGGCTTTACAGAACACTGAAGCTTTCTTT.

The chain links TRBV19 to TRBJ1-5; no definite D call. The germline V and J ends were trimmed by 2 bases and 5 bases, with 4 bases remaining between them. The CDR3 contains 12 residues. CDR1 is LNHDA, CDR2 SQIVND, per germline (reference sequence). The CDR3 DNA reads TGTGCCAGTAGTATACGAGATCAGCCCCAGCATTTT. Translation gives CASSIRDQPQHF.

The CDR3 loop reads CASSPGTGSTSTDTQYF. In DNA form, the CDR3 reads TGTGCCAGCTCACCCGGGACAGGCTCGACCAGCACAGATACGCAGTATTTT. The chain uses TRBV18 and TRBJ2-3; TRBD1 matches 8 bases. V was pared by 3 bases and J by 0 bases, with 8 bases of the junction left unmatched. The CDR3 has 17 amino acids. In germline, CDR1 is KGHSH, CDR2 LQKENI.

In DNA form, the CDR3 reads TGTGCCAGCAGCTTCTTACAGGATTCCACAGATACGCAGTATTTT. This encodes CASSFLQDSTDTQYF. The rearrangement links TRBV7-9 to TRBJ2-3; D possibly corresponds to TRBD1 (5 bases). From germline, CDR1 is SEHNR and CDR2 FQNEAQ (reference sequence). Trimming took off 3 bases at V and 2 bases at J, with 12 bases between the two ends. This CDR3 region has 15 residues.